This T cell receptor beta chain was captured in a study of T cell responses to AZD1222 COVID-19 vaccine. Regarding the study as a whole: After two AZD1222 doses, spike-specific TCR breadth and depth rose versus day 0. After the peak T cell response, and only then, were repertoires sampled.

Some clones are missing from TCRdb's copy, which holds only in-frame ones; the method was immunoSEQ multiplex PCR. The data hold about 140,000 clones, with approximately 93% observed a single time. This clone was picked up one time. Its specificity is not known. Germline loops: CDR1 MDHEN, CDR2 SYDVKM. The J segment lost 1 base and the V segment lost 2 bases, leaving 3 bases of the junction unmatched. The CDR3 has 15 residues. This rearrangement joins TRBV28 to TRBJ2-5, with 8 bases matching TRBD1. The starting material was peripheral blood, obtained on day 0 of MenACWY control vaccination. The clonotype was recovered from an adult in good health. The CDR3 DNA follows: TGTGCCAGCAGTTTAGGGACAGGAGTCCAAGAGACCCAGTACTTC. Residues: CASSLGTGVQETQYF. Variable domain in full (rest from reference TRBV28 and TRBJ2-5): DVKVTQSSRYLVKRTGEKVFLECVQDMDHENMFWYRQDPGLGLRLIYFSYDVKMKEKGDIPEGYSVSREKKERFSLILESASTNQTSMYLCASSLGTGVQETQYFGPGTRLLVL.